The clone carrying this T cell receptor beta chain was recorded a few times. What it binds is unknown. The CDR3 sequence is 16 residues long. V lost 3 bases and J lost 4; bases outside the gene matches: 5. Germline CDR1 reads KGHSH; CDR2 reads LQKENI. Every bit of the isolated RNA underwent reverse transcription, so sequencing read expressed TCRB transcripts. Each sample of naive, central memory or regulatory T cells had, on average, roughly 3.6 million reads. Sequenced by immunoSEQ multiplex PCR; TCRdb stores in-frame clones only, minus some. The sample lists approximately 50,000 clones, 35% to 50% seen once, with approximately 1.5% in the top ten. The data belong to a study of beta chain features in type 1 diabetes. General observations from the study: All four CD4+ subsets of Type 1 diabetes patients contained TCRB CDR3s that were moderately but significantly shorter.

Every sorted population was more than 98% pure. The gene calls are TRBV18 and TRBJ2-3; TRBD1 agrees at 12 bases. This clonotype was obtained from a man aged 25-45 years with type 1 diabetes. Sequencing was performed on Tregs from blood. The CDR3 protein is CASSPTGQGAADTQYF. The CDR3 nucleotides read TGTGCCAGCTCACCGACGGGACAGGGGGCGGCAGATACGCAGTATTTT.